The 15 T cell receptor beta chains given below trace back to one sample, sequenced in a study of vaccination and CD4 T cells after COVID-19. Which antigens these TCRs recognize remains unknown. Stated treatment: roughly ten-day PBMC culture with coronavirus spike peptide pools or control peptides (ViraFEST assay). Sequenced with the Oncomine TCR Beta short-read assay was DNA taken from cultured CD4+ T cells. MiXCR, run by TCRdb on the PCR reads, gives a single entry per CDR3 protein. Among about 20,000 distinct CDR3 sequences listed, around 50% were seen once. Sequenced sample: CD4+ T cells from blood, cultured in vitro. Receptors were obtained from a human donor who had recovered from COVID-19.

The chain employs TRBV20-1 and TRBJ2-7, with 9 bases identical to TRBD2. The CDR3 has 15 amino acids. Germline V gene data show CDR1 as DFQATT and CDR2 as SNEGSKA (reference sequence). V dropped 5 bases and J dropped 0; count of bases not matched to a gene: 8. The CDR3 sequence: CSAVPLAGSSYEQYF. Written as DNA, the CDR3 is TGCAGTGCTGTTCCTCTAGCGGGAAGCTCCTACGAGCAGTACTTC.

J is TRBJ2-5 and V is TRBV11-2; TRBD2 aligns across 8 bases. CDR1 is SGHAT and CDR2 is FQNNGV in the germline V gene. This CDR3 spans 15 amino acids. Germline trimming cut 2 bases from V and 5 bases from J; bases unmatched to any gene: 7. The CDR3 sequence is CASSLRPGLAETQYF. DNA of the CDR3: TGTGCCAGCAGCTTACGCCCCGGACTAGCTGAGACCCAGTACTTC.

The chain recombines TRBV11-1 with TRBJ1-2; 10 positions match TRBD1. V lost 6 bases, J lost 6 bases, and 7 bases stayed unmatched. The CDR3 is made up of 14 amino acids. The V gene's germline CDR1 is SGHAT and CDR2 FQDESV (reference sequence). This CDR3 is CASSFRDRGDGYTF. In nucleotides, the CDR3 is TGTGCCAGCAGTTTCCGGGACAGGGGTGATGGCTACACCTTC.

This chain links TRBV6-1 with TRBJ1-4; 10 nucleotides agree with TRBD1. Germline V CDR1 and CDR2: MNHNS, SASEGT. This CDR3 is built from 16 residues. The V gene end was trimmed by 8 bases and the J gene end by 6 bases; junction bases not matched to a gene: 12. In nucleotides, the CDR3 is TGTGCCAGCTCCTACCAGAGGGACAGGGGATATGAAAAACTGTTTTTT. Protein product: CASSYQRDRGYEKLFF.

The rearrangement joins TRBV6-5 to TRBJ1-6, with TRBD1 as a possible D gene (5 bases). This CDR3 region has 14 residues. Germline V gene data show CDR1 as MNHEY and CDR2 as SVGAGI. The V and J ends lost 4 bases and 9 bases respectively, with 13 bases between them. CDR3 protein: CASSLQGLGSPLHF. The CDR3 nucleotides are TGTGCCAGCAGTTTGCAGGGTCTAGGTTCACCCCTCCACTTT.

This chain uses TRBV7-8 with TRBJ1-2; 7 nucleotides line up with TRBD1. The junction had 14 bases not matched to a gene; V was cut back by 2 bases and J by 2 bases. The CDR3 runs to 18 residues. The germline V gene has CDR1 SGHVS and CDR2 FQNEAQ. The CDR3 here is CASSLRWQGEGRNYGYTF. CDR3 in DNA: TGTGCCAGCAGCTTACGGTGGCAGGGGGAAGGCCGGAACTATGGCTACACCTTC.

This chain links TRBV21-1 with TRBJ2-7; no check of the table's D call, TRBD1, against the DNA was made. TRBV21-1 corresponds to a pseudogene. The CDR3 runs to 14 residues. CDR3 sequence (DNA): TGTGCCAGCAGCAAAAACGACAGGGTTCACGAGCAGTACTTC. Translated: CASSKNDRVHEQYF.

V is TRBV28 and J is TRBJ1-2, with 10 positions matching TRBD1. From germline, CDR1 is MDHEN and CDR2 SYDVKM. This CDR3 has 14 amino acids. The trim removed 6 bases at V and 4 bases at J, leaving 5 bases unmatched. The CDR3 spells CASRQTGGFYGYTF. The CDR3 DNA is TGTGCCAGCAGGCAGACAGGGGGCTTCTATGGCTACACCTTC.

The rearrangement links TRBV9 to TRBJ2-2, with D uncertain. Between the trimmed V and J ends, which lost 2 bases and 4 bases, there was a span of 6 bases. This CDR3 comprises 13 residues. Germline V gives CDR1 SGDLS, CDR2 YYNGEE. In nucleotides, the CDR3 is TGTGCCAGCAGCGTGACTCGCACCGGGGAGCTGTTTTTT. This encodes CASSVTRTGELFF.

This clonotype was recorded a few times. This chain joins TRBV19 and TRBJ1-2, with TRBD1 identical over 11 bases. CDR1 and CDR2 (germline): LNHDA, SQIVND (reference sequence). The J segment lost 2 bases and the V segment lost 5 bases, leaving 4 bases of the junction unmatched. The CDR3 is made up of 15 amino acids. The CDR3 DNA is TGTGCCAGTAGTCCCCGGGACAGGGGGAACTATGGCTACACCTTC. Encoded protein: CASSPRDRGNYGYTF.

In its sample, this clonotype was seen a few times. The chain recombines TRBV5-1 with TRBJ2-2; D gene ambiguous. The CDR3 runs to 12 residues. V gave up 4 bases and J gave up 2 bases, with 3 bases separating them. Germline CDR1 and CDR2: SGHRS and YFSETQ. CDR3 loop: CASSANTGELFF. CDR3 nucleotide sequence: TGCGCCAGCAGCGCAAACACCGGGGAGCTGTTTTTT.

The chain recombines TRBV6-2 or TRBV6-3 with TRBJ1-1; D possibly corresponds to TRBD1 (6 bases). The CDR3 runs 15 residues. The germline CDR1 and CDR2 sequences are MNHEY and SVGEGT. The V end was cut by 4 bases, the J end by 4 bases, with 16 bases between. The CDR3 region has the DNA TGTGCCAGCAGTTTAATCGGGGGGGCGGTCACTGAAGCTTTCTTT. Translated: CASSLIGGAVTEAFF.

This chain uses TRBV19 with TRBJ1-5; no reliable D call. The ends were cut back, 6 bases at V and 6 bases at J, with 15 bases in the middle. Germline CDR1 is LNHDA and CDR2 is SQIVND (reference sequence). This CDR3 spans 14 amino acids. The CDR3 nucleotides read TGTGCCAGTAGCAGTTTTGTCGGGGTTCAGCCCCAGCATTTT. Protein: CASSSFVGVQPQHF.

This clonotype appeared once. The chain has TRBV7-2 and TRBJ2-7; the match to TRBD2 covers 9 bases. This CDR3 region has 14 residues. Losses at the gene ends were 4 bases for V and 5 bases for J; bases not matched to a gene: 6. Germline V gene sequence: CDR1 SGHTA, CDR2 FQGNSA. The CDR3 sequence: CASSSNSGSDEQYF. The CDR3 DNA follows: TGTGCCAGCAGCTCCAATAGCGGGAGCGACGAGCAGTACTTC.

The J gene is TRBJ2-7, the V gene TRBV18; 9 nucleotides match TRBD1. Trimming removed 3 bases from V and 4 bases from J; junction bases left unmatched: 4. CDR1 KGHSH and CDR2 LQKENI come from the germline V gene. CDR3 length: 14 residues. The CDR3 nucleotides read TGTGCCAGCTCACCGCCGGGACAGGGTTACGAGCAGTACTTC. Translating it yields CASSPPGQGYEQYF.